The rows below give T cell receptor beta chains drawn from one sample of a study of T cell responses to AZD1222 COVID-19 vaccine. Libraries were prepared by immunoSEQ multiplex PCR; TCRdb keeps only in-frame clonotypes and omits some of them. Of approximately 110,000 clones in the sample, about nine tenths were seen once. Sequenced here: peripheral blood, sampled on day 0 of AZD1222 vaccination. All receptors derive from an adult in good health. CDR3s leave out the opening cysteine and the closing phenylalanine or tryptophan. Expanded clones get a size class; other rows say once, few or many, or leave the size out.

clone size	V gene	CDR3 protein
few	TRBV19	ASSPGQVPYEQY
once	TRBV28	ASSSPTGENQPQH
NA	TRBV6-5	ASRVAGTSTGELF
once	TRBV5-4	ASSSASGGANEQF
NA	TRBV5-1	ASSLGTGLVGANVLT
NA	TRBV5-4	ASSLGQATEAF
NA	TRBV5-1	ASSTGQAATNEKLF
once	TRBV30	AWSPTSSGNTIY
NA	TRBV27	ASSLRGVAHEQF
NA	TRBV5-1	ASSREGQGAETQY
NA	TRBV9	ASSAGLAGGETQY
NA	TRBV6-5	ASIIGGSVHEQY
once	TRBV6-5	ASRPQGTEAF
NA	TRBV9	ASSVLSSTDTQY
NA	TRBV10-3	AIRIRVGEQF
NA	TRBV6-5	ASTSGGAGYEQY
NA	TRBV19	ASRARGGGDTQY
NA	TRBV14	ASSQQIGSRAF
NA	TRBV24-1	ATSGSGLSEQF
few	TRBV6-2/TRBV6-3	ASSYGGHTDTQY
NA	TRBV27	ASSLRELAGGPETQY
few	TRBV6-2/TRBV6-3	ASSYGWGREYEQY
NA	TRBV3-1/TRBV3-2	ASSQGPGSQSGF
NA	TRBV7-8	ASSSGQGASRSPLH
NA	TRBV4-3	ASSQGTAVLT
NA	TRBV20-1	SASNQGNTIY
NA	TRBV3-1/TRBV3-2	ASSQAFRDRANYGYT
NA	TRBV6-5	ASSSEINSYNSPLH
NA	TRBV6-5	ASKRDSSRYEQY
NA	TRBV27	ASSSGTGGGREPQH
NA	TRBV6-5	ASGFRGLDQRYGYT
NA	TRBV2	ASSGGDSSYEQY
NA	TRBV11-2	ASSFTSGSSYEQY
NA	TRBV19	ASSVAPGTFNEQF
once	TRBV2	ASSVSGGQNTGELF
NA	TRBV7-2	ASSLTGTLYNEQF
NA	TRBV30	AWGRGAQGGETQY
few	TRBV4-3	ASSQEVEWLAGDTNTDTQY
NA	TRBV6-5	ASSPGNYGYT
NA	TRBV7-9	ASSLATDTQY
NA	TRBV18	ASSQRLAQNTGELF
NA	TRBV30	AWKGQGTDIQY
NA	TRBV27	ASSSTTQETQY
once	TRBV7-3	ASSSPTFNEQF
NA	TRBV6-2/TRBV6-3	ASSLHDGRAGANVLT
few	TRBV19	ASSQRGPTDTQY
NA	TRBV10-3	AITTNEQF
NA	TRBV6-5	ASALGGANVLT
NA	TRBV5-4	ASSSPTSGHTGELF
NA	TRBV3-1/TRBV3-2	ASSQDPRFTPGNYGYT
few	TRBV2	ASRTSSYNSPLH
few	TRBV3-1/TRBV3-2	ASSLSGTSGVEQY
NA	TRBV19	ASPRQGAVGNQPQH
NA	TRBV5-4	ASSPLAGADQETQY